These T cell receptor beta chains were read from a single sample in a study of blood T cell repertoires in COVID-19. TCRdb's copy holds only in-frame clones and misses some; the assay was immunoSEQ multiplex PCR. The table shows some 500,000 clones, with approximately 91% occurring only once. Sequencing was done on a sample of peripheral blood. The source of these receptors is a woman between 45 and 60 years old with COVID-19, enrolled during active disease. Both conserved end residues are part of each CDR3. The D gene is left open where the match is weak. Some rows mark clone size as missing; the rest say once, few, many or name a class of expanded clone.

J	size	V	D	DNA	CDR3
TRBJ1-1	-	TRBV6-1	-	TGTGCCAGCAGTGAACTGGGGCCCGTCACTGAAGCTTTCTTT	CASSELGPVTEAFF
TRBJ1-5	-	TRBV19	-	TGTGCCAGTAGTACGGAGCCCCAGCATTTT	CASSTEPQHF
TRBJ1-2	-	TRBV11-1	TRBD1	TGTGCCAGCAGCTTTTACACAGGGGGCGATGGCTACACCTTC	CASSFYTGGDGYTF
TRBJ2-3	-	TRBV30	TRBD2	TGTGCCTGGGGCGGGGGGGCCACAGATACGCAGTATTTT	CAWGGGATDTQYF
TRBJ2-3	-	TRBV19	TRBD2	TGTGCCAGTAGCACAAGCGGGACCCGTGGAGATACGCAGTATTTT	CASSTSGTRGDTQYF
TRBJ1-2	-	TRBV30	TRBD1	TGTGCCTGGGCCACCGGACAGGGCCTTGATGGCTACACCTTC	CAWATGQGLDGYTF
TRBJ1-4	-	TRBV10-2	-	TGCGCCAGCAGTGAGCGGGGTGAAAAACTGTTTTTT	CASSERGEKLFF
TRBJ1-2	few	TRBV18	-	TGTGCCAGCTCCCGAGGCCCGGAGGGGTATGGCTACACCTTC	CASSRGPEGYGYTF
TRBJ1-5	-	TRBV11-2	-	TGTGCCAGCAGCTTAGCCGCGGGTCCCCAGCATTTT	CASSLAAGPQHF
TRBJ2-4	-	TRBV13	-	TGTGCCAGCAGCCCCTTGGGTGAGCGAAACATTCAGTACTTC	CASSPLGERNIQYF
TRBJ1-2	-	TRBV2	-	TGTGCCAGCAAAGGCGGGTCAGCCAAAACGGGTGGCTACACCTTC	CASKGGSAKTGGYTF
TRBJ1-3	few	TRBV5-6	-	TGTGCCAGCAGCTTCCTGACAGCCTCTGGAAACACCATATATTTT	CASSFLTASGNTIYF
TRBJ2-3	once	TRBV9	TRBD2	TGTGCCAGCAGCGCGGGCGGGGGGGCGACAGATACGCAGTATTTT	CASSAGGGATDTQYF
TRBJ2-3	-	TRBV5-1	-	TGCGCCAGCAGCTTGGGTCGGGTAGCGACTACGCAGTATTTT	CASSLGRVATTQYF
TRBJ1-1	-	TRBV6-5	-	TGTGCCAGCAGTTACTCAAAGCGACGTTCTAGGTCGGAAGCTTTCTTT	CASSYSKRRSRSEAFF
TRBJ1-5	-	TRBV28	-	TGTGCCAGCAGCCTGGGGGGGACATATAGCAATCAGCCCCAGCATTTT	CASSLGGTYSNQPQHF
TRBJ2-7	-	TRBV30	TRBD2	TGTGCCTGGAAGGGACTAGCGGGGCCCTACGAGCAGTACTTC	CAWKGLAGPYEQYF
TRBJ2-3	-	TRBV7-3	-	TGTGCCAGCTCTAAGGGGGGGAGCACAGATACGCAGTATTTT	CASSKGGSTDTQYF
TRBJ1-5	-	TRBV6-5	-	TGTGCCAGCAGAGGAGTGGGTAATCAGCCCCAGCATTTT	CASRGVGNQPQHF
TRBJ1-2	few	TRBV5-4	TRBD1	TGTGCCACAGGACAGGGTCGTGGCTACACCTTC	CATGQGRGYTF
TRBJ1-1	-	TRBV18	TRBD1	TGTGCCACCAAGGTACAGGGGAGTATGAACACTGAAGCTTTCTTT	CATKVQGSMNTEAFF
TRBJ2-2	-	TRBV7-3	-	TGTGCCAGCAGCTTGAGGGTACAGGGCGGGGAGCTGTTTTTT	CASSLRVQGGELFF
TRBJ2-3	-	TRBV19	-	TGTGCCAGTAGTATAGGGGCGGGGAGCACAGATACGCAGTATTTT	CASSIGAGSTDTQYF
TRBJ1-1	-	TRBV5-1	-	TGCGCCAGCAGCTTGGAACGAGACACTGAAGCTTTCTTT	CASSLERDTEAFF
TRBJ2-2	-	TRBV24-1	TRBD1	TGTGCCACCAGTGATCGCAGGGGGCTGGACACCGGGGAGCTGTTTTTT	CATSDRRGLDTGELFF
TRBJ2-7	-	TRBV25-1	-	TGTGCCAGCAGTGACCCCCGCGTAGGGGTCATCGGCGAGCAGTACTTC	CASSDPRVGVIGEQYF
TRBJ2-3	few	TRBV2	-	TGTGCCAGCAGTGTTTTGGGGCAGGGAGGAACAGATACGCAGTATTTT	CASSVLGQGGTDTQYF
TRBJ1-2	-	TRBV5-1	-	TGCGCCAGCAGCTCACCTCCGGGAGCAGGAACCTTC	CASSSPPGAGTF
TRBJ1-1	once	TRBV6-1	TRBD1	TGTGCCAGCAGTGGCGGCTCGACAGGGGCCCTGAACACTGAAGCTTTCTTT	CASSGGSTGALNTEAFF
TRBJ2-1	once	TRBV5-1	TRBD2	TGCGCCAGCAGCTTGCTAGCGGGGGGGCAGGTTGAGCAGTTCTTC	CASSLLAGGQVEQFF
TRBJ2-3	-	TRBV30	TRBD1	TGTGCCTGGAGTGCGGGGACAGATAACACAGATACGCAGTATTTT	CAWSAGTDNTDTQYF
TRBJ1-6	once	TRBV6-6	TRBD1	TGTGCCAGCAGGTGGGACAGGCCCCTTTCACCCCTCCACTTT	CASRWDRPLSPLHF
TRBJ2-3	-	TRBV5-1	-	TGCGCCAGCACCCCTTTGGCTAGCACAGATACGCAGTATTTT	CASTPLASTDTQYF
TRBJ2-3	-	TRBV20-1	-	TGCAGTGCTAGTCCCGACAATACGCAGTATTTT	CSASPDNTQYF
TRBJ2-2	-	TRBV12-5	-	TGTGCTAGTGGTTTGGTACTGGGGGGGCCAGCGAACACCGGGGAGCTGTTTTTT	CASGLVLGGPANTGELFF
TRBJ2-2	-	TRBV6-1	-	TGTGCCAGCAGTCCGACAGACGCCGGGGAGCTGTTTTTT	CASSPTDAGELFF
TRBJ1-4	-	TRBV10-3	-	TGTGCCATCAGGGACAGCGGTCCAACTAATGAAAAACTGTTTTTT	CAIRDSGPTNEKLFF
TRBJ2-5	-	TRBV27	-	TGTGCCAGCAGTTTGATCGGGAAAGAGACCCAGTACTTC	CASSLIGKETQYF
TRBJ2-7	-	TRBV11-2	TRBD2	TGTGCCAGCAGCTTAGGGCTAGCGGGGGTGTCTCGGGGTGAGCAGTACTTC	CASSLGLAGVSRGEQYF
TRBJ2-7	-	TRBV12-3/TRBV12-4	-	TGTGCCAGCAGTTCTTTTTTAACCTACGAGCAGTACTTC	CASSSFLTYEQYF
TRBJ1-1	-	TRBV28	-	TGTGCCAGCAGTTTATCAGGTTTGGGGAACACTGAAGCTTTCTTT	CASSLSGLGNTEAFF
TRBJ2-2	-	TRBV7-3	-	TGTGCCAGCAGCTTGGGCTCTAACACCGGGGAGCTGTTTTTT	CASSLGSNTGELFF
TRBJ1-2	-	TRBV30	-	TGTGCCTGGAGTGTATCCGGGGGAGGAGCGTATGGCTACACCTTC	CAWSVSGGGAYGYTF
TRBJ2-2	once	TRBV9	TRBD2	TGTGCCAGCAGCGTAGAAATTAGCGGGGGTAACACCGGGGAGCTGTTTTTT	CASSVEISGGNTGELFF
TRBJ2-1	-	TRBV24-1	-	TGTGCCACCAGTGATTGGGGGCGGGCGGAATACAATGAGCAGTTCTTC	CATSDWGRAEYNEQFF
TRBJ1-2	-	TRBV9	-	TGTGCCAGCAGCACTACAGGCCTCTATGGCTACACCTTC	CASSTTGLYGYTF
TRBJ2-5	-	TRBV29-1	-	TGCAGCGTTGGGGCGGGACAAGAGACCCAGTACTTC	CSVGAGQETQYF
TRBJ2-5	-	TRBV2	TRBD2	TGTGCCAGCAGGACTAGCGGGGGGTGGCAAGAGACCCAGTACTTC	CASRTSGGWQETQYF
TRBJ1-4	-	TRBV20-1	TRBD1	TGCATTGGACAGGGAGGTGAAAAACTGTTTTTT	CIGQGGEKLFF
TRBJ1-5	-	TRBV4-1	-	TGCGCCAGCAGCCGGACAGTGAATCAGCCCCAGCATTTT	CASSRTVNQPQHF
TRBJ1-2	-	TRBV15	-	TGTGCCACCAGCAGAGATCGGACTACCTATGGCTACACCTTC	CATSRDRTTYGYTF
TRBJ1-1	-	TRBV29-1	-	TGCAGCGTTGAAGGGGTTACAGGGAAGGGCACTGAAGCTTTCTTT	CSVEGVTGKGTEAFF
TRBJ1-1	-	TRBV19	-	TGTGCCAGTAGTGTCTACGTGAACACTGAAGCTTTCTTT	CASSVYVNTEAFF
TRBJ1-1	-	TRBV18	-	TGTGCCAGCTCACCACCGGACAGCACGAACACTGAAGCTTTCTTT	CASSPPDSTNTEAFF
TRBJ1-2	-	TRBV30	-	TGTGCCTGGAGGGACAGCAAGTACTATGGCTACACCTTC	CAWRDSKYYGYTF